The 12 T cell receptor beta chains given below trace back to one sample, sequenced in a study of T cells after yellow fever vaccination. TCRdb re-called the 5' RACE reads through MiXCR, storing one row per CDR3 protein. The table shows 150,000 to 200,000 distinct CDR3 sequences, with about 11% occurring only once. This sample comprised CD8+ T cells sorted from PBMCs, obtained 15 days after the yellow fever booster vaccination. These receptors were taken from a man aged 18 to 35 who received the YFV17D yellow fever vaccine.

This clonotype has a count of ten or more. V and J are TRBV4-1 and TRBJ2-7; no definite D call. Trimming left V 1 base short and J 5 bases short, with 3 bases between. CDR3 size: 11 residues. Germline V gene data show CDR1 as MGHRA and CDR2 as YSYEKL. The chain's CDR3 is CASSQGNEQYF. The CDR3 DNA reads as TGCGCCAGCAGCCAAGGGAACGAGCAGTACTTC.

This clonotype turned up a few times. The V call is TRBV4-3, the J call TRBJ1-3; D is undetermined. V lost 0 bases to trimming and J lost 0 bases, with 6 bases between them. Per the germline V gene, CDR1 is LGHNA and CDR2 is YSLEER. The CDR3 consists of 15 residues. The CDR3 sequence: CASSQEAVSGNTIYF. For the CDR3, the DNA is TGCGCCAGCAGCCAAGAGGCCGTCTCTGGAAACACCATATATTTT.

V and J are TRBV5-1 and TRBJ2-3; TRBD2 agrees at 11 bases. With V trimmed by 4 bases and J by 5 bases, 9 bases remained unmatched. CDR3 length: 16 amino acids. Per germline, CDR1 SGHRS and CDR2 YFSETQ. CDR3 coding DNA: TGCGCCAGCAGCCCCCCGACTAGCGGGGAGGTAGATACGCAGTATTTT. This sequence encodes CASSPPTSGEVDTQYF.

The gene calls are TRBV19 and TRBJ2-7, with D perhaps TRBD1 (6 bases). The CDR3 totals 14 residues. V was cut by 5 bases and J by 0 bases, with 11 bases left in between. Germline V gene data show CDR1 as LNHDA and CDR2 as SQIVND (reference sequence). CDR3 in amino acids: CASSSRGASYEQYF. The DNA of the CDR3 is TGTGCCAGTAGTTCCAGGGGCGCCTCCTACGAGCAGTACTTC.

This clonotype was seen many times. The CDR3 here is CASSAGTGRYEQYF. In DNA, the CDR3 is TGTGCCAGCAGTGCCGGGACAGGGAGGTACGAGCAGTACTTC. The chain joins TRBV6-5 to TRBJ2-7, with 9 bases lining up with TRBD1. J was trimmed by 4 bases and V by 5 bases; bases with no gene match: 6. This CDR3 contains 14 residues. Germline assignment: CDR1 MNHEY and CDR2 SVGAGI.

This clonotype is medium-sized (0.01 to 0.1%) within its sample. The CDR3 nucleotides read TGTGCCAGTGGACGTGGTACTGAAGCTTTCTTT. This sequence encodes CASGRGTEAFF. The V call is TRBV19, the J call TRBJ1-1, with D unresolved. The CDR3 is 11 residues long. Trimming pared 8 bases from V and 5 bases from J, leaving 9 bases between. Germline V gene lookup returns CDR1 LNHDA and CDR2 SQIVND (reference sequence).

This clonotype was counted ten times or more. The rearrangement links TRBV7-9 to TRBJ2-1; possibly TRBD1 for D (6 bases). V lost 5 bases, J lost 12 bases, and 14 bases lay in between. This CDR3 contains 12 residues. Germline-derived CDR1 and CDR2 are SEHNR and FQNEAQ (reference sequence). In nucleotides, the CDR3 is TGTGCCAGCAGCCCGGACAGTCGGGGGCAGTTCTTC. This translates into CASSPDSRGQFF.

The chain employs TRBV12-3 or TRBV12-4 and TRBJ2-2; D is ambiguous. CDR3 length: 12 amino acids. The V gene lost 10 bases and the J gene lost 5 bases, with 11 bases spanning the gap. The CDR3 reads CATSVGTGELFF. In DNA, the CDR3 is TGTGCCACCTCTGTGGGGACCGGGGAGCTGTTTTTT.

CDR3 sequence (DNA): TGCGCCAGCAGCCAAGAGAGGTTTGGGGGCACAGATACGCAGTATTTT. Translated, it gives CASSQERFGGTDTQYF. The chain carries TRBV4-1 and TRBJ2-3; D gene ambiguous. Trimming shortened V by 0 bases and J by 1 base, and 11 bases separated the two germline ends. This CDR3 spans 16 amino acids. The germline V gene encodes CDR1 MGHRA and CDR2 YSYEKL.

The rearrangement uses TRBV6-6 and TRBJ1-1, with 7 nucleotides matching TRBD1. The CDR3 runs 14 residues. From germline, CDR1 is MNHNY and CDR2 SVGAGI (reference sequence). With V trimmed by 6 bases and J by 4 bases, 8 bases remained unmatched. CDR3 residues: CASSRTGSGTEAFF. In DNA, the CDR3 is TGTGCCAGCAGCAGGACAGGTAGCGGCACTGAAGCTTTCTTT.

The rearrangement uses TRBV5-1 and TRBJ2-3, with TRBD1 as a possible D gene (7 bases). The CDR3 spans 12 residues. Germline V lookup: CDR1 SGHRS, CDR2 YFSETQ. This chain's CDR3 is CKARGETDTQYF. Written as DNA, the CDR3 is TGCAAAGCCAGGGGGGAAACAGATACGCAGTATTTT.

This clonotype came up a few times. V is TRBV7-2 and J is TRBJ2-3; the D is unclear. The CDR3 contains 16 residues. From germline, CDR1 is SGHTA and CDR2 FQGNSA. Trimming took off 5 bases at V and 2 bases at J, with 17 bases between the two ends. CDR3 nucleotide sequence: TGTGCCAGCAGCACAACAGTCCTCGTCCCCACAGATACGCAGTATTTT. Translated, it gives CASSTTVLVPTDTQYF.